This note documents a single T cell receptor beta chain sequence. Its target is not known. Through a sample-barcoded 5' primer and a J-beta primer mix, a second PCR was run for about 6 to 12 cycles. Every molecule of cDNA carried a tag from a template-switch adaptor with 12 random nucleotides. Individual samples furnished no less than 2.5 million CDR3-containing paired-end reads apiece. TCRdb re-derived calls from the 5' RACE reads in MiXCR, one entry per CDR3 protein. The sample lists roughly 2 million distinct CDR3 sequences, 49% occurring once. This entry belongs to a study of blood T cells in healthy people across ages. CDR1 and CDR2 (germline): DFQATT, SNEGSKA (reference sequence). The CDR3 is made up of 13 amino acids. Trimming took 2 bases from V and 5 from J; bases not matched to a gene: 5. Study-wide results and limits: The unknown donor CMV status may have confounded expanded clonotype changes. Higher diversity, along with more naive CD4+ cells, distinguished long-lived donors from aged donors.

The sequence was obtained from a woman in her forties in good health. The sequencing sample was made of blood. The chain recombines TRBV20-1 with TRBJ1-2, with 7 bases identical to TRBD1. DNA for the CDR3: TGCAGTGCTAGATGGGGACAGTTTTATGGCTACACCTTC. This translates into CSARWGQFYGYTF.